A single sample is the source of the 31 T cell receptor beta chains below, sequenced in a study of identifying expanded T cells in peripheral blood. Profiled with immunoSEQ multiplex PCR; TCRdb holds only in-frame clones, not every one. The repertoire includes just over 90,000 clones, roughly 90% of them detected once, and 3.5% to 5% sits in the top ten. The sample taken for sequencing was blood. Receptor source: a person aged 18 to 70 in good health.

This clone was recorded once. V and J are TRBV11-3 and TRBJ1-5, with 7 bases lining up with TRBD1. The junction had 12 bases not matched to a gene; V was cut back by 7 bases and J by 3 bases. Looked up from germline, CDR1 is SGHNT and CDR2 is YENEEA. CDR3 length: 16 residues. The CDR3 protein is CASNRFSDRVNQPQHF. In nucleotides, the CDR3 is TGTGCCAGCAATCGGTTCTCAGACAGGGTCAATCAGCCCCAGCATTTT. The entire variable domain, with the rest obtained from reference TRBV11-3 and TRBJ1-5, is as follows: EAGVVQSPRYKIIEKKQPVAFWCNPISGHNTLYWYLQNLGQGPELLIRYENEEAVDDSQLPKDRFSAERLKGVDSTLKIQPAELGDSAVYLCASNRFSDRVNQPQHFGDGTRLSIL.

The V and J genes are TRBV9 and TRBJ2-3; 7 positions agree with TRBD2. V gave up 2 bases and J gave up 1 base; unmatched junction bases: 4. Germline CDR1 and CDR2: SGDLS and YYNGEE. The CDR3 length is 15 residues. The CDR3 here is CASSVGGSRTDTQYF. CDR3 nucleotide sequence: TGTGCCAGCAGCGTCGGGGGGAGCCGCACAGATACGCAGTATTTT. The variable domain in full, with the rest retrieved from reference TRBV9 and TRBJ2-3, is DSGVTQTPKHLITATGQRVTLRCSPRSGDLSVYWYQQSLDQGLQFLIQYYNGEERAKGNILERFSAQQFPDLHSELNLSSLELGDSALYFCASSVGGSRTDTQYFGPGTRLTVL.

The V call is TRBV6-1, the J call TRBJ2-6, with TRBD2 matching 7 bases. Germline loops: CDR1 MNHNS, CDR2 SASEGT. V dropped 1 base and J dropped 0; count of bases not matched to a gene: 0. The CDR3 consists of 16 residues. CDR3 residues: CASSEGGGSGANVLTF. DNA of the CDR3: TGTGCCAGCAGTGAAGGGGGGGGCTCTGGGGCCAACGTCCTGACTTTC.

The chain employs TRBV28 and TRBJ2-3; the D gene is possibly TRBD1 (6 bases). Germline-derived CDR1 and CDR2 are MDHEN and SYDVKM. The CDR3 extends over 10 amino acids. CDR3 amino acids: CGAGADTQYF. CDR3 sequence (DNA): TGTGGAGCAGGGGCAGATACGCAGTATTTT.

CDR3 DNA: TGTGCCAGCAGTAGGGGGGACACCATATATTTT. Amino acids: CASSRGDTIYF. The rearrangement links TRBV6-5 to TRBJ1-3, with D possibly being TRBD1 (6 bases). Between the trimmed V and J ends, which lost 5 bases and 8 bases, there was a span of 7 bases. The CDR3 is made up of 11 amino acids. Germline V gene sequence: CDR1 MNHEY, CDR2 SVGAGI.

CDR3 DNA sequence: TGTGCCAGCAGTGAATGGGGGGCCCCTTCCTACGAGCAGTACTTC. Its translation is CASSEWGAPSYEQYF. The chain combines TRBV2 with TRBJ2-7; D possibly uses TRBD1 or TRBD2 (6 bases each). The V end lost 2 bases, the J end lost 1 base, and 12 bases lay between the germline ends. Germline V lookup: CDR1 SNHLY, CDR2 FYNNEI. The CDR3 has 15 amino acids.

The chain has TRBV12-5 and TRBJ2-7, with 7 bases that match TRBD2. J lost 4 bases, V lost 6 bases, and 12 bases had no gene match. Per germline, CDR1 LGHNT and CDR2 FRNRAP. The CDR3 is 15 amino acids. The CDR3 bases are TGTGCTAGTGGCCCAGGTTGGGGAGGGGTGTACGAGCAGTACTTC. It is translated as CASGPGWGGVYEQYF.

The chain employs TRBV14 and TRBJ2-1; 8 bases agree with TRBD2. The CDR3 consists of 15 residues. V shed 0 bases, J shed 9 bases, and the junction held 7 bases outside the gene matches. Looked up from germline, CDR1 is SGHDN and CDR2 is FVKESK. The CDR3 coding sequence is TGTGCCAGCAGCCAAGATAACGGGAGGGCCCGTGAGCAGTTCTTC. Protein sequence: CASSQDNGRAREQFF.

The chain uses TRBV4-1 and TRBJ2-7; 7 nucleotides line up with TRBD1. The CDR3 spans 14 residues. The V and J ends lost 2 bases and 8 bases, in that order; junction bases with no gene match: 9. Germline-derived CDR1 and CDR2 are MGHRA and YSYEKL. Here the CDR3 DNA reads TGCGCCAGCAGCCAAACGACAGGGTGGGGTCAGCAGTACTTC. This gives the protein CASSQTTGWGQQYF.

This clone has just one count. For the CDR3, the DNA is TGCGCCAGCAGCCAAGGAGGGGACGGGCCAGATACGCAGTATTTT. This translates into CASSQGGDGPDTQYF. V gene TRBV4-3 combines with J gene TRBJ2-3; possibly TRBD1 or TRBD2 for D (5 bases each). The germline V and J ends were trimmed by 1 base and 4 bases, with 12 bases remaining between them. The CDR3 extends over 15 amino acids. CDR1 and CDR2 (germline): LGHNA, YSLEER.

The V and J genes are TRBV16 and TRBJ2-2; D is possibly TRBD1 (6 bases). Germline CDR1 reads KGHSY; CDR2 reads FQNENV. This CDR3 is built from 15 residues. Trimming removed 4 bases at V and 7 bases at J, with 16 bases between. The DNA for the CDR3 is TGTGCCAGCAGCCGTAAATTACAGGGCGGCGGGGAGCTGTTTTTT. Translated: CASSRKLQGGGELFF.

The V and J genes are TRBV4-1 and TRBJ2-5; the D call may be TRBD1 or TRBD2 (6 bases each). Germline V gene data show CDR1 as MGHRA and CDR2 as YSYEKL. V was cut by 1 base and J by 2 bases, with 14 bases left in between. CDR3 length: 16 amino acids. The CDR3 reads CASSQGPRGVQETQYF. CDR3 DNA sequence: TGCGCCAGCAGCCAAGGTCCGAGGGGGGTGCAAGAGACCCAGTACTTC.

This CDR3 is CASSDRDTGELFF. The CDR3 DNA is TGTGCCAGCAGTGACAGGGACACCGGGGAGCTGTTTTTT. The rearrangement uses TRBV6-1 and TRBJ2-2; the D gene is possibly TRBD1 (5 bases). Germline V gene data show CDR1 as MNHNS and CDR2 as SASEGT. Trimming stripped 3 bases from V and 3 bases from J, with 5 bases between. The CDR3 spans 13 residues.

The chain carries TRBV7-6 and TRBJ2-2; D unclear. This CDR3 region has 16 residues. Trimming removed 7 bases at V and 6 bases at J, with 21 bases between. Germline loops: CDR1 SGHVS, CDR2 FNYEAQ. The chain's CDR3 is CASTQAGAPPAGELFF. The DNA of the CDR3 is TGTGCCAGCACCCAGGCTGGTGCCCCTCCTGCCGGGGAGCTGTTTTTT.

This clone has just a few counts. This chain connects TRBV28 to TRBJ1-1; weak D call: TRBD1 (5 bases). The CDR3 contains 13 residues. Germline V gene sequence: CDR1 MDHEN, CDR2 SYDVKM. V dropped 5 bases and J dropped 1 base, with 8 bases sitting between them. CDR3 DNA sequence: TGTGCCAGCAGTATAGGACAGAACACTGAAGCTTTCTTT. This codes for CASSIGQNTEAFF.

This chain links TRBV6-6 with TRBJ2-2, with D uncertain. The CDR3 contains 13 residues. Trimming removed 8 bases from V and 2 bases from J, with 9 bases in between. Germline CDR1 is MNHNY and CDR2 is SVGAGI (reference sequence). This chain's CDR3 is CASVGRNTGELFF. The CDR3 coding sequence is TGTGCCAGCGTTGGAAGAAACACCGGGGAGCTGTTTTTT.

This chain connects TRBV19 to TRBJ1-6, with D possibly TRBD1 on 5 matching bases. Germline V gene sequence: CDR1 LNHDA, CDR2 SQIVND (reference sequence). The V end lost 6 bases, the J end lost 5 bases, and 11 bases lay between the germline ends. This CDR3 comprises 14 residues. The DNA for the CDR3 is TGTGCCAGTAGGAAAGGGACGGATAATTCACCCCTCCACTTT. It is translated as CASRKGTDNSPLHF.

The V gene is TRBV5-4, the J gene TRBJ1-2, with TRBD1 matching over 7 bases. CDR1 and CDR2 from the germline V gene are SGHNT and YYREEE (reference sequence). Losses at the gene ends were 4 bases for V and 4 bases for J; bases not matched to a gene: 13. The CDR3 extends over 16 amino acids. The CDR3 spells CASSPLRTGSFYGYTF. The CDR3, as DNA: TGTGCCAGCAGCCCTCTTAGGACAGGCTCATTCTATGGCTACACCTTC. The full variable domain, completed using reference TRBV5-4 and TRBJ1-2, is ETGVTQSPTHLIKTRGQQVTLRCSSQSGHNTVSWYQQALGQGPQFIFQYYREEENGRGNFPPRFSGLQFPNYSSELNVNALELDDSALYLCASSPLRTGSFYGYTFGSGTRLTVV.

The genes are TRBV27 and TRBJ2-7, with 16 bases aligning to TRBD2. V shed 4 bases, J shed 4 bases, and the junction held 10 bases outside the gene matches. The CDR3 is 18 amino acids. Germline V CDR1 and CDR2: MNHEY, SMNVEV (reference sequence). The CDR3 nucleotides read TGTGCCAGCAGTTCCAGAGGGACTAGCGGGGGGGCCAATTACGAGCAGTACTTC. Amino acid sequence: CASSSRGTSGGANYEQYF.

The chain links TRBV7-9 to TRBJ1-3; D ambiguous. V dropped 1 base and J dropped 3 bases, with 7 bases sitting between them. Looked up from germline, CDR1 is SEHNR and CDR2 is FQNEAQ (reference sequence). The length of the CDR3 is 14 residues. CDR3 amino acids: CASSLGGIGNTIYF. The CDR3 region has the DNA TGTGCCAGCAGCTTAGGGGGTATTGGAAACACCATATATTTT. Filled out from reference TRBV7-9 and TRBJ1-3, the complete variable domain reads DTGVSQNPRHKITKRGQNVTFRCDPISEHNRLYWYRQTLGQGPEFLTYFQNEAQLEKSRLLSDRFSAERPKGSFSTLEIQRTEQGDSAMYLCASSLGGIGNTIYFGEGSWLTVV.

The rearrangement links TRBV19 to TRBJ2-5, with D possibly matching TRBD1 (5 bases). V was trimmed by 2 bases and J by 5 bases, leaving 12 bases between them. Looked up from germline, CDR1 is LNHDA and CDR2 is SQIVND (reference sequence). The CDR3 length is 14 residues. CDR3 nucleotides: TGTGCCAGTAGTATATTAGGCAGGGTTGAGACCCAGTACTTC. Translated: CASSILGRVETQYF.

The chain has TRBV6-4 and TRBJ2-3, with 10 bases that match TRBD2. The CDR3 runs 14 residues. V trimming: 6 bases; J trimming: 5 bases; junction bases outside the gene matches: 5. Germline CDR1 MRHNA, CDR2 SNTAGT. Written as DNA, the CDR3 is TGTGCCAGCAGGCCGAGCGGGGGGGGAGATACGCAGTATTTT. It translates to CASRPSGGGDTQYF.

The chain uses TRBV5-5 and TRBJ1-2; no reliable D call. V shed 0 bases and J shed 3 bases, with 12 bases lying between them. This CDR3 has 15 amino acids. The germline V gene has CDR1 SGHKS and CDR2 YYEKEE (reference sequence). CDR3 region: CASSLVGGSHYGYTF. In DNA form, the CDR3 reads TGTGCCAGCAGCTTGGTAGGTGGATCCCACTATGGCTACACCTTC. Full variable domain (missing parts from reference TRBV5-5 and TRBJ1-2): DAGVTQSPTHLIKTRGQQVTLRCSPISGHKSVSWYQQVLGQGPQFIFQYYEKEERGRGNFPDRFSARQFPNYSSELNVNALLLGDSALYLCASSLVGGSHYGYTFGSGTRLTVV.

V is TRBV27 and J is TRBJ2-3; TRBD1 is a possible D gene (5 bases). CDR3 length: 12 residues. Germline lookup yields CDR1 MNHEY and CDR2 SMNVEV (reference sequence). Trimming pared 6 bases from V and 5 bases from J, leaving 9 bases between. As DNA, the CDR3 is TGTGCCAGCAGGTCAGGGTTAGATACGCAGTATTTT. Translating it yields CASRSGLDTQYF.

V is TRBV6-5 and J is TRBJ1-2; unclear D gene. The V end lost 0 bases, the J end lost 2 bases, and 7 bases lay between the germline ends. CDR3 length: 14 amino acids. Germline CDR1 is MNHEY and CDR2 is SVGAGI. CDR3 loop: CASSYSGGNYGYTF. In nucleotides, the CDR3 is TGTGCCAGCAGTTACTCGGGTGGGAACTATGGCTACACCTTC.

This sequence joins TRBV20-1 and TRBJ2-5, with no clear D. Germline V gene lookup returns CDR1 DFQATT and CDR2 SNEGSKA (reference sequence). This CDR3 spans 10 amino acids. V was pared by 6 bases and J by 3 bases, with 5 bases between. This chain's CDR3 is CSAEKETQYF. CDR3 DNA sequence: TGCAGTGCCGAGAAAGAGACCCAGTACTTC.

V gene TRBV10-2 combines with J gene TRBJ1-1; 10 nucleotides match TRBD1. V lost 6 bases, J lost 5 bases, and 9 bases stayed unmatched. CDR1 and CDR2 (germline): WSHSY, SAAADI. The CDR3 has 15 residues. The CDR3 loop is CASRRRQGANTEAFF. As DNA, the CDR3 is TGCGCCAGCAGACGTCGACAGGGGGCTAATACTGAAGCTTTCTTT.

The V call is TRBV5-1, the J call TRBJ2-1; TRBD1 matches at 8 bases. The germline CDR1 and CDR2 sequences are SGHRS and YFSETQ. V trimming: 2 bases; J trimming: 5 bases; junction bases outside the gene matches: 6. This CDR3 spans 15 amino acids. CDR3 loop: CASSLLMGQDNEQFF. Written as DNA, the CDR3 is TGCGCCAGCAGCTTACTAATGGGACAGGACAATGAGCAGTTCTTC. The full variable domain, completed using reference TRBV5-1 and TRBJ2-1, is KAGVTQTPRYLIKTRGQQVTLSCSPISGHRSVSWYQQTPGQGLQFLFEYFSETQRNKGNFPGRFSGRQFSNSRSEMNVSTLELGDSALYLCASSLLMGQDNEQFFGPGTRLTVL.

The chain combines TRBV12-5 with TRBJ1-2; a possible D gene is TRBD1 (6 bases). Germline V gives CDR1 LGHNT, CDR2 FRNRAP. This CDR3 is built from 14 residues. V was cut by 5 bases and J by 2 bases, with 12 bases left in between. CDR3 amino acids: CASGPSGQNYGYTF. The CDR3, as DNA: TGTGCTAGTGGTCCGAGCGGACAGAACTATGGCTACACCTTC.

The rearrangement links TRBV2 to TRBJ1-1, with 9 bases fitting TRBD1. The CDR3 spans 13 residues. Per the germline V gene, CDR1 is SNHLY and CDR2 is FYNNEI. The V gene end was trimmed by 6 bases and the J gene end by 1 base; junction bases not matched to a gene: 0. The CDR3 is CASRTGGNTEAFF. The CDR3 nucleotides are TGTGCCAGCAGGACAGGGGGGAACACTGAAGCTTTCTTT.

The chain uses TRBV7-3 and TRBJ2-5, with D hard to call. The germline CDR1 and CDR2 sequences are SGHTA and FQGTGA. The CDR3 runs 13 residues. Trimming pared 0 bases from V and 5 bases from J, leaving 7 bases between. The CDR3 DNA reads TGTGCCAGCAGCTTAACGTTTGGGGAGACCCAGTACTTC. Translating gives CASSLTFGETQYF.